This T cell receptor (beta chain) was sequenced for a study of blood T cells in healthy people across ages. Sample-barcoded 5' priming and a J-beta primer mix drove a second PCR of about 6 to 12 cycles. TCRdb re-analysed the 5' RACE reads in MiXCR, keeping a single row per CDR3 protein. The sample has about 800,000 distinct CDR3 sequences; about 62% are singletons. The CDR3 totals 15 residues. J lost 5 bases, V lost 5 bases, and 8 bases had no gene match. CDR1 and CDR2 (germline): SGHAT, FQNNGV. The chain uses TRBV11-2 and TRBJ2-1; 8 positions match TRBD2. The specimen was blood. The sequence was collected from a man aged 25-45 years in good health. The CDR3 nucleotides are TGTGCCAGCAGCCCACGGGAGGGACCCCACAATGAGCAGTTCTTC. Protein sequence: CASSPREGPHNEQFF. Based on the CDR3 plus reference TRBV11-2 and TRBJ2-1, the full variable domain is EAGVAQSPRYKIIEKRQSVAFWCNPISGHATLYWYQQILGQGPKLLIQFQNNGVVDDSQLPKDRFSAERLKGVDSTLKIQPAKLEDSAVYLCASSPREGPHNEQFFGPGTRLTVL.